These 29 T cell receptor beta chains were all obtained from the same sample, sequenced in a study of blood T cell repertoires in COVID-19. Assay: immunoSEQ multiplex PCR; the TCRdb copy retains only in-frame clones and omits some. Found here are hundreds of thousands of clones, around 80% of them singletons; the top ten hold approximately 4%. What was sequenced was PBMCs or T cells enriched from blood (not recorded which). Receptors were obtained from a man aged 25 to 45 with acute COVID-19.

This chain joins TRBV27 and TRBJ2-1; D unresolved. Germline values: CDR1 MNHEY, CDR2 SMNVEV (reference sequence). V was trimmed by 5 bases and J by 7 bases, leaving 15 bases between them. The CDR3 contains 14 residues. CDR3 sequence: CASSLFPTGNEQFF. For the CDR3, the DNA is TGTGCCAGCAGTCTTTTCCCGACTGGTAATGAGCAGTTCTTC.

V is TRBV11-2 and J is TRBJ1-2; the match to TRBD1 covers 11 bases. CDR3 length: 17 residues. Germline CDR1 and CDR2: SGHAT and FQNNGV. J was trimmed by 4 bases and V by 0 bases; bases with no gene match: 7. The CDR3 region has the DNA TGTGCCAGCAGCTTAGACGGACAGGGGGCGCAGATCTATGGCTACACCTTC. Translating gives CASSLDGQGAQIYGYTF.

The chain has TRBV5-6 and TRBJ1-4; TRBD1 is a possible D gene (6 bases). V gave up 7 bases and J gave up 3 bases, with 13 bases separating them. This CDR3 has 14 amino acids. CDR1 and CDR2 (germline): SGHDT, YYEEEE. The CDR3 bases are TGTGCCAGCGGAGCAGGGGCACCTAATGAAAAACTGTTTTTT. Translating gives CASGAGAPNEKLFF.

J is TRBJ2-7 and V is TRBV20-1, with 8 bases identical to TRBD2. Per the germline V gene, CDR1 is DFQATT and CDR2 is SNEGSKA (reference sequence). CDR3 length: 12 amino acids. V lost 3 bases to trimming and J lost 5 bases; unmatched junction nucleotides: 3. The CDR3 region has the DNA TGCAGTGCTAGTGAAGCGGGGGACGAGCAGTACGTC. This gives the protein CSASEAGDEQYV.

The chain links TRBV28 to TRBJ2-2; a possible D gene is TRBD1 (6 bases). CDR1 and CDR2 (germline): MDHEN, SYDVKM. V gave up 5 bases and J gave up 1 base, with 8 bases separating them. The CDR3 spans 14 residues. The CDR3 spells CASSPTGNTGELFF. DNA for the CDR3: TGTGCCAGCAGTCCGACAGGGAACACCGGGGAGCTGTTTTTT. Supplemented by reference TRBV28 and TRBJ2-2, the full variable domain reads DVKVTQSSRYLVKRTGEKVFLECVQDMDHENMFWYRQDPGLGLRLIYFSYDVKMKEKGDIPEGYSVSREKKERFSLILESASTNQTSMYLCASSPTGNTGELFFGEGSRLTVL.

J is TRBJ2-1 and V is TRBV11-3; D possibly corresponds to TRBD2 (5 bases). This CDR3 has 13 residues. The germline gives CDR1 SGHNT, CDR2 YENEEA. Trimming stripped 5 bases from V and 8 bases from J, with 13 bases between. The DNA of the CDR3 is TGTGCCAGCAGCCCGAGGGAGATGGATGAGCAGTTCTTC. Translated: CASSPREMDEQFF.

This clone came up a few times. The chain carries TRBV29-1 and TRBJ1-2, with 7 bases fitting TRBD1. CDR3 length: 12 residues. Looked up from germline, CDR1 is SQVTM and CDR2 is ANQGSEA. V lost 4 bases to trimming and J lost 2 bases; unmatched junction nucleotides: 1. The CDR3 protein is CSVGGQNYGYTF. The CDR3 DNA reads as TGCAGCGTTGGGGGACAGAACTATGGCTACACCTTC. The full variable domain, completed using reference TRBV29-1 and TRBJ1-2, is SAVISQKPSRDICQRGTSLTIQCQVDSQVTMMFWYRQQPGQSLTLIATANQGSEATYESGFVIDKFPISRPNLTFSTLTVSNMSPEDSSIYLCSVGGQNYGYTFGSGTRLTVV.

This clone is a singleton in its sample. The V gene is TRBV28, the J gene TRBJ1-5, with 9 bases that match TRBD1. This CDR3 is 18 amino acids long. Germline V gene sequence: CDR1 MDHEN, CDR2 SYDVKM. Unmatched junction bases numbered 14, after V lost 3 bases and J lost 5 bases. The CDR3 spells CASSLNMGQGILHQPQHF. The CDR3 DNA reads TGTGCCAGCAGTTTGAATATGGGACAGGGTATTTTACATCAGCCCCAGCATTTT. The full variable domain, rest sourced from reference TRBV28 and TRBJ1-5, is DVKVTQSSRYLVKRTGEKVFLECVQDMDHENMFWYRQDPGLGLRLIYFSYDVKMKEKGDIPEGYSVSREKKERFSLILESASTNQTSMYLCASSLNMGQGILHQPQHFGDGTRLSIL.

V usage is TRBV3-1 (or the pseudogene TRBV3-2) and J usage is TRBJ2-5; 9 bases match TRBD1. In germline, CDR1 is LGHDT, CDR2 YNNKEL (reference sequence). This CDR3 is 14 amino acids long. The trim removed 5 bases at V and 5 bases at J, leaving 6 bases unmatched. DNA of the CDR3: TGTGCCAGCAGCAGGGACAGGGCAGGGGAGACCCAGTACTTC. Residues: CASSRDRAGETQYF.

V usage is TRBV6-6 and J usage is TRBJ1-2, with TRBD1 as a possible D gene (6 bases). This CDR3 comprises 14 residues. The V end was cut by 4 bases, the J end by 5 bases, with 14 bases between. CDR1 is MNHNY and CDR2 is SVGAGI in the germline V gene (reference sequence). The CDR3 reads CASSWTAEDYGYTF. The DNA for the CDR3 is TGTGCCAGCAGTTGGACAGCCGAGGATTATGGCTACACCTTC.

The V gene is TRBV28, the J gene TRBJ1-4; D uncertain. Germline V gives CDR1 MDHEN, CDR2 SYDVKM. V dropped 7 bases and J dropped 0 bases, with 12 bases sitting between them. This CDR3 is 15 amino acids long. CDR3 sequence (DNA): TGTGCCAGCACAGGAAGTCGGCCAACTAATGAAAAACTGTTTTTT. Protein product: CASTGSRPTNEKLFF.

This clone was seen a handful of times. The chain carries TRBV28 and TRBJ1-2; 7 bases line up with TRBD1. The CDR3 sequence is 14 residues long. CDR1 is MDHEN and CDR2 is SYDVKM in the germline V gene. Trimming removed 3 bases from V and 5 bases from J; junction bases left unmatched: 6. CDR3 coding DNA: TGTGCCAGCAGTTTGCCAGGGGGTGGGTATGGCTACACCTTC. Protein product: CASSLPGGGYGYTF.

This chain connects TRBV9 to TRBJ1-2, with 7 bases fitting TRBD1. With V trimmed by 4 bases and J by 4 bases, 16 bases remained unmatched. Germline V gene lookup returns CDR1 SGDLS and CDR2 YYNGEE. The CDR3 has 17 residues. The CDR3 sequence: CASSSSLDRAGGYGYTF. The CDR3 DNA reads TGTGCCAGCAGCTCATCTCTTGACAGGGCTGGGGGCTATGGCTACACCTTC.

The CDR3 region has the DNA TGTGCCAGCAGCCAAGGTCGGCGACAGGGGGCGGGGGCTTTCTTT. Translation: CASSQGRRQGAGAFF. The genes are TRBV3-1 (or the pseudogene TRBV3-2) and TRBJ1-1; TRBD1 agrees at 10 bases. V lost 1 base and J lost 11; bases outside the gene matches: 10. Germline V CDR1 and CDR2: LGHDT, YNNKEL (reference sequence). This CDR3 contains 15 residues.

The V and J genes are TRBV6-2 or TRBV6-3 and TRBJ2-1; possibly TRBD1 for D (5 bases). V lost 4 bases to trimming and J lost 16 bases, with 14 bases between them. The germline V gene has CDR1 MNHEY and CDR2 SVGEGT. The CDR3 consists of 11 residues. CDR3 sequence reads: CASSSPGSCFF. The CDR3 DNA follows: TGTGCCAGCAGTTCGCCAGGGTCTTGTTTCTTC.

This clone was detected only once. The chain recombines TRBV7-8 with TRBJ1-1; D not resolved. The V end lost 5 bases, the J end lost 0 bases, and 19 bases lay between the germline ends. The CDR3 has 17 residues. The germline CDR1 and CDR2 sequences are SGHVS and FQNEAQ. CDR3 sequence reads: CASSLEGLETLNTEAFF. CDR3 DNA: TGTGCCAGCAGCCTTGAGGGCCTAGAGACCCTGAACACTGAAGCTTTCTTT.

CDR3 nucleotides: TGTGCCAGCAGCATACGGACGATTGGCGGGACCGGGGAGCTGTTTTTT. It yields the protein CASSIRTIGGTGELFF. The rearrangement uses TRBV5-4 and TRBJ2-2; TRBD2 might be the D (5 bases). The length of the CDR3 is 16 residues. V lost 4 bases, J lost 5 bases, and 18 bases lay in between. Germline V gene data show CDR1 as SGHNT and CDR2 as YYREEE (reference sequence).

J is TRBJ1-6 and V is TRBV2; D unclear. Trimming took off 7 bases at V and 6 bases at J, with 7 bases between the two ends. This CDR3 region has 12 residues. Germline V gene lookup returns CDR1 SNHLY and CDR2 FYNNEI. CDR3 nucleotide sequence: TGTGCCAGCACTCGGGGTAATTCACCCCTCCACTTT. The encoded protein is CASTRGNSPLHF.

The V gene is TRBV27, the J gene TRBJ1-4, with 7 bases that match TRBD1. The germline gives CDR1 MNHEY, CDR2 SMNVEV (reference sequence). There are 15 residues in the CDR3. The junction had 5 bases not matched to a gene; V was cut back by 5 bases and J by 2 bases. The CDR3 spells CASSQNRGTNEKLFF. The CDR3 nucleotides read TGTGCCAGCAGTCAGAACAGGGGTACTAATGAAAAACTGTTTTTT.

The chain is built from TRBV29-1 and TRBJ1-1; possibly TRBD1 for D (6 bases). The CDR3 consists of 13 residues. Trimming shortened V by 5 bases and J by 4 bases, and 14 bases separated the two germline ends. Looked up from germline, CDR1 is SQVTM and CDR2 is ANQGSEA. The CDR3 is CSVTAGASTEAFF. CDR3 coding DNA: TGCAGCGTTACCGCGGGGGCTAGCACTGAAGCTTTCTTT.

The chain is built from TRBV30 and TRBJ1-1; no clear D. Trimming shortened V by 3 bases and J by 11 bases, and 10 bases separated the two germline ends. Germline CDR1 and CDR2: GTSNPN and SVGIG (reference sequence). This CDR3 comprises 10 residues. The CDR3 sequence: CAWRIGSAFF. The CDR3 DNA reads TGTGCCTGGAGGATAGGGAGTGCTTTCTTT.

This sequence joins TRBV7-2 and TRBJ2-3; the D is unclear. CDR3 length: 11 residues. V dropped 5 bases and J dropped 5 bases, with 5 bases sitting between them. CDR1 and CDR2 (germline): SGHTA, FQGNSA. CDR3 loop: CASSPQDTQYF. Here the CDR3 DNA reads TGTGCCAGCAGCCCCCAAGATACGCAGTATTTT.

The rearrangement uses TRBV19 and TRBJ1-3; D ambiguous. The CDR3 has 13 amino acids. Deletions cut 5 bases from V and 0 bases from J, with 5 bases between. Germline lookup yields CDR1 LNHDA and CDR2 SQIVND (reference sequence). CDR3 DNA sequence: TGTGCCAGTAGTCAGGACTCTGGAAACACCATATATTTT. This encodes CASSQDSGNTIYF.

The rearrangement links TRBV6-1 to TRBJ1-5, with 7 bases lining up with TRBD1. V gave up 4 bases and J gave up 0 bases; unmatched junction bases: 9. Germline loops: CDR1 MNHNS, CDR2 SASEGT. CDR3 size: 17 residues. CDR3 in amino acids: CASSVSLRQGSNQPQHF. The CDR3 region has the DNA TGTGCCAGCAGTGTCTCCCTCCGACAGGGTAGCAATCAGCCCCAGCATTTT.

V usage is TRBV24-1 and J usage is TRBJ1-5, with D tentatively TRBD1 (6 bases). Deletions cut 4 bases from V and 0 bases from J, with 15 bases between. The germline V gene has CDR1 KGHDR and CDR2 SFDVKD. There are 17 residues in the CDR3. DNA for the CDR3: TGTGCCACCAGTGACCCAACCGACAGGTATAGCAATCAGCCCCAGCATTTT. Protein: CATSDPTDRYSNQPQHF.

V is TRBV15 and J is TRBJ2-3; TRBD2 matches 9 bases. This CDR3 region has 15 residues. Germline V gene data show CDR1 as LNHNV and CDR2 as YYDKDF (reference sequence). The J segment lost 1 base and the V segment lost 4 bases, leaving 3 bases of the junction unmatched. In nucleotides, the CDR3 is TGTGCCACCAGCACCCAGCGGGGGGGCACAGATACGCAGTATTTT. Encoded protein: CATSTQRGGTDTQYF.

This clone appeared a few times. This rearrangement joins TRBV2 to TRBJ1-2; D might be TRBD1 (5 bases). V gave up 5 bases and J gave up 4 bases, with 8 bases separating them. The CDR3 has 12 residues. Germline lookup yields CDR1 SNHLY and CDR2 FYNNEI. The DNA for the CDR3 is TGTGCCAGCAGTAGACAGCTCTATGGCTACACCTTC. This gives the protein CASSRQLYGYTF.

This clone was counted once. The rearrangement joins TRBV6-5 to TRBJ1-3; tentative D call: TRBD1 (6 bases). The CDR3 is made up of 13 amino acids. Trimming took 6 bases from V and 4 from J, leaving 10 bases between them. Germline V gene data show CDR1 as MNHEY and CDR2 as SVGAGI. The CDR3 sequence is CASSNDRGNTIYF. Here the CDR3 DNA reads TGTGCCAGCAGCAATGACAGGGGAAACACCATATATTTT.

This chain joins TRBV19 and TRBJ1-1, with D perhaps TRBD1 (5 bases). From germline, CDR1 is LNHDA and CDR2 SQIVND (reference sequence). Trimming shortened V by 4 bases and J by 4 bases, and 10 bases separated the two germline ends. The CDR3 has 13 amino acids. The CDR3 coding sequence is TGTGCCAGTAGTACCCAGGGTCGCACTGAAGCTTTCTTT. The encoded protein is CASSTQGRTEAFF.